These 24 T cell receptor beta chains originate from one sample sequenced in a study of T-cell reconstitution after alpha-beta-depleted transplantation in children. The TCRbeta library was prepared with unique molecular identifiers. TCRdb reprocessed the PCR reads with MiXCR, giving one entry per CDR3 protein. Of 230,000 or so distinct CDR3 sequences in the sample, approximately 9.8% were seen once. This material consisted of PBMCs from the stem cell graft donor, taken from the stem cell graft. The receptors were gathered from a human donor who donated a stem cell graft to a child with SCID.

In its sample, this clonotype was seen many times. This chain connects TRBV7-2 to TRBJ1-2, with D hard to call. Germline CDR1 and CDR2: SGHTA and FQGNSA. The CDR3 spans 14 residues. Trimming took off 3 bases at V and 0 bases at J, with 8 bases between the two ends. The CDR3 bases are TGTGCCAGCAGCTTTGGACTGTCTAACTATGGCTACACCTTC. This gives the protein CASSFGLSNYGYTF.

This clonotype has at least ten counts. V is TRBV20-1 and J is TRBJ2-5; D might be TRBD1 (6 bases). Germline CDR1 DFQATT, CDR2 SNEGSKA (reference sequence). This CDR3 comprises 15 residues. Trimming cost V 0 bases and J 5 bases, with 16 bases left between them. CDR3: CSARDRRHRDETQYF. The CDR3 DNA is TGCAGTGCTAGAGATCGCCGGCACAGGGACGAGACCCAGTACTTC.

This clonotype was seen ten or more times. The V gene is TRBV5-1, the J gene TRBJ1-1, with TRBD1 identical over 8 bases. The CDR3 spans 15 residues. Germline V gene sequence: CDR1 SGHRS, CDR2 YFSETQ. With V trimmed by 4 bases and J by 0 bases, 5 bases remained unmatched. The CDR3 loop reads CASSPRQGMNTEAFF. CDR3 nucleotide sequence: TGCGCCAGCAGCCCAAGACAGGGGATGAACACTGAAGCTTTCTTT. The full variable domain, its missing parts supplied by reference TRBV5-1 and TRBJ1-1, is KAGVTQTPRYLIKTRGQQVTLSCSPISGHRSVSWYQQTPGQGLQFLFEYFSETQRNKGNFPGRFSGRQFSNSRSEMNVSTLELGDSALYLCASSPRQGMNTEAFFGQGTRLTVV.

In its sample, this clonotype was seen many times. The chain joins TRBV21-1 to TRBJ1-1. TRBV21-1 is marked as a pseudogene. The CDR3 spans 12 residues. The DNA of the CDR3 is TGTGCCAGCAGCAAACCTGACAGTGAAGCTTTCTTT. Encoded protein: CASSKPDSEAFF.

To note about this clonotype: A much larger clone differs from this one at a single base, so this may be a read error. This sequence joins TRBV10-2 and TRBJ2-7; TRBD1 might be the D (6 bases). The V and J ends lost 6 bases and 1 base respectively, with 19 bases between them. Germline V gene data show CDR1 as WSHSY and CDR2 as SAAADI. CDR3 length: 16 residues. CDR3 sequence (DNA): TGCGCCAGCAGGCGCCGGACAGAGCCTCCTTCCTACGAGCAGTACTTC. Translated, it gives CASRRRTEPPSYEQYF.

This clonotype was counted at least ten times. This chain connects TRBV5-1 to TRBJ1-2, with D hard to call. CDR3 length: 13 residues. The V end was cut by 0 bases, the J end by 4 bases, with 7 bases between. Germline CDR1 and CDR2: SGHRS and YFSETQ. The CDR3 loop is CASSLASGYGYTF. CDR3 sequence (DNA): TGCGCCAGCAGCTTGGCTTCTGGCTATGGCTACACCTTC.

There are many counts of this clonotype. The CDR3 is CASTRGVTGETFF. DNA of the CDR3: TGTGCCAGCACCCGGGGGGTTACAGGGGAAACTTTCTTT. The genes are TRBV2 and TRBJ1-1, with 7 nucleotides matching TRBD1. The CDR3 spans 13 residues. The germline V gene encodes CDR1 SNHLY and CDR2 FYNNEI. The trim removed 7 bases at V and 12 bases at J, leaving 14 bases unmatched.

This clonotype was counted at least ten times. The genes are TRBV20-1 and TRBJ2-1; 8 nucleotides agree with TRBD2. The J segment lost 3 bases and the V segment lost 3 bases, leaving 10 bases of the junction unmatched. The germline gives CDR1 DFQATT, CDR2 SNEGSKA (reference sequence). The CDR3 loop spans 16 amino acids. The CDR3 DNA reads TGCAGTGCTAGGGCAATAGGCGGGGGGAACTACAATGAGCAGTTCTTC. Residues: CSARAIGGGNYNEQFF.

This clonotype was recorded at least ten times. The rearrangement links TRBV14 to TRBJ1-2; D not resolved. This CDR3 is 12 amino acids long. The V and J ends lost 4 bases and 10 bases respectively, with 13 bases between them. CDR1 and CDR2 from the germline V gene are SGHDN and FVKESK. CDR3 residues: CASSRDRSFYTF. DNA for the CDR3: TGTGCCAGCAGCCGTGATAGGAGTTTCTACACCTTC.

This clonotype showed up many times. V is TRBV24-1 and J is TRBJ1-2, with unresolved D. The CDR3 has 12 residues. V shed 3 bases and J shed 8 bases, with 9 bases lying between them. Germline V CDR1 and CDR2: KGHDR, SFDVKD. The CDR3 region is CATSDPDRGYTF. DNA for the CDR3: TGTGCCACCAGTGATCCGGACCGGGGCTACACCTTC.

This clonotype has a count of ten or more. The CDR3 bases are TGCAGTGCCTGCACCATTGTCCCCACAGATACGCAGTATTTT. Its protein product is CSACTIVPTDTQYF. The V gene is TRBV20-1, the J gene TRBJ2-3; D remains unclear. The CDR3 is 14 residues long. V lost 6 bases to trimming and J lost 2 bases, with 15 bases between them. The germline V gene has CDR1 DFQATT and CDR2 SNEGSKA (reference sequence).

This clonotype was counted ten times or more. The V gene is TRBV7-8, the J gene TRBJ2-3, with TRBD1 as a possible D gene (5 bases). CDR1 SGHVS and CDR2 FQNEAQ come from the germline V gene. Deletions cut 3 bases from V and 7 bases from J, with 14 bases between. CDR3 length: 14 residues. The chain's CDR3 is CASSFPLPGNTQYF. The CDR3 DNA reads as TGTGCCAGCAGCTTCCCCCTACCAGGGAATACGCAGTATTTT.

This clonotype showed up many times. The CDR3 DNA follows: TGTGCCAGCAGCCTACTAGCGGGGACTACCTACGAGCAGTACTTC. Its protein is CASSLLAGTTYEQYF. This chain joins TRBV5-5 and TRBJ2-7; TRBD2 matches at 10 bases. Germline trimming cut 4 bases from V and 2 bases from J; bases unmatched to any gene: 6. The CDR3 has 15 amino acids. The germline V gene has CDR1 SGHKS and CDR2 YYEKEE (reference sequence).

This clonotype has a handful of counts. The gene calls are TRBV27 and TRBJ1-2; D is perhaps TRBD1 (6 bases). Germline V gene data show CDR1 as MNHEY and CDR2 as SMNVEV (reference sequence). Trimming cost V 5 bases and J 8 bases, with 15 bases left between them. The CDR3 totals 13 residues. The CDR3 coding sequence is TGTGCCAGCAGTAGCGGGGGCTGGCGGGGCTACACCTTC. It codes for CASSSGGWRGYTF.

There are a few counts of this clonotype. The genes are TRBV5-1 and TRBJ1-1; 9 bases are shared with TRBD1. The CDR3 covers 17 residues. The V and J ends lost 1 base and 1 base, in that order; junction bases with no gene match: 8. Germline V gene sequence: CDR1 SGHRS, CDR2 YFSETQ. The CDR3 sequence is CASSLRGQGYRNTEAFF. CDR3 bases: TGCGCCAGCAGCTTGAGGGGACAGGGATATCGGAACACTGAAGCTTTCTTT.

This clonotype appeared many times. This chain links TRBV7-8 with TRBJ2-4; D might be TRBD2 (5 bases). Germline CDR1 and CDR2: SGHVS and FQNEAQ. The CDR3 is made up of 14 amino acids. Trimming took off 1 base at V and 5 bases at J, with 9 bases between the two ends. CDR3: CASSLVTAENIQYF. In nucleotides, the CDR3 is TGTGCCAGCAGCTTAGTAACAGCGGAAAACATTCAGTACTTC.

Many counts were recorded for this clonotype. The gene calls are TRBV12-3 or TRBV12-4 and TRBJ1-6; D call uncertain. This CDR3 comprises 14 residues. Deletions cut 3 bases from V and 9 bases from J, with 12 bases between. CDR3 nucleotides: TGTGCCAGCAGTTTGCGGGGTCCAGGTTCACCCCTCCACTTT. Protein: CASSLRGPGSPLHF.

This clonotype was picked up a small number of times. This sequence joins TRBV15 and TRBJ2-7, with a weak D call TRBD1 (6 bases). V was pared by 3 bases and J by 3 bases, with 12 bases between. This CDR3 contains 14 residues. Per germline, CDR1 LNHNV and CDR2 YYDKDF (reference sequence). CDR3 region: CATSRVGQNYEQYF. For the CDR3, the DNA is TGTGCCACCAGCAGGGTTGGACAGAACTACGAGCAGTACTTC.

This clonotype was seen at least ten times. V is TRBV20-1 and J is TRBJ1-4; no definite D call. This CDR3 is 13 amino acids long. V was trimmed by 2 bases and J by 2 bases, leaving 6 bases between them. The germline V gene has CDR1 DFQATT and CDR2 SNEGSKA (reference sequence). The CDR3 spells CSARPQTNEKLFF. In DNA form, the CDR3 reads TGCAGTGCTAGACCGCAGACTAATGAAAAACTGTTTTTT.

This clonotype has at least ten counts. This chain connects TRBV19 to TRBJ2-3, with 8 bases matching TRBD2. The CDR3 sequence is 16 residues long. The junction had 8 bases not matched to a gene; V was cut back by 3 bases and J by 3 bases. Germline-derived CDR1 and CDR2 are LNHDA and SQIVND (reference sequence). The CDR3 sequence: CASSMRERGRTDTQYF. Here the CDR3 DNA reads TGTGCCAGTAGTATGAGGGAGCGGGGGAGGACAGATACGCAGTATTTT.

In this sample, this clonotype turned up many times. The chain employs TRBV5-6 and TRBJ2-3; the D call may be TRBD1 or TRBD2 (7 bases each). Per the germline V gene, CDR1 is SGHDT and CDR2 is YYEEEE. V gave up 4 bases and J gave up 3 bases, with 15 bases separating them. CDR3 length equals 15 residues. CDR3 amino acids: CASSLTGTNTDTQYF. For the CDR3, the DNA is TGTGCCAGCAGCCTGACAGGGACTAATACAGATACGCAGTATTTT.

This rearrangement joins TRBV2 to TRBJ1-2; D may be TRBD1 (5 bases). Germline CDR1 SNHLY, CDR2 FYNNEI. Trimming stripped 6 bases from V and 0 bases from J, with 14 bases between. The CDR3 sequence is 15 residues long. CDR3: CASSQGQGSNYGYTF. The CDR3, as DNA: TGTGCCAGCAGCCAGGGTCAAGGTTCTAACTATGGCTACACCTTC.

This clonotype was counted many times. V is TRBV7-2 and J is TRBJ2-3; D may correspond to TRBD1 or TRBD2 (5 bases each). The germline V gene encodes CDR1 SGHTA and CDR2 FQGNSA. V shed 5 bases and J shed 4 bases, with 19 bases lying between them. The CDR3 runs 16 residues. This CDR3 reads CASSPRFGAGADTQYF. In DNA form, the CDR3 reads TGTGCCAGCAGCCCCCGCTTTGGGGCGGGTGCAGATACGCAGTATTTT.

This clonotype was counted ten times or more. The rearrangement links TRBV3-1 to TRBJ2-2, with TRBD2 identical over 8 bases. Looked up from germline, CDR1 is LGHDT and CDR2 is YNNKEL (reference sequence). Trimming removed 4 bases from V and 7 bases from J; junction bases left unmatched: 17. The CDR3 covers 18 residues. CDR3 protein: CASSRKTSGVSTSGELFF. CDR3 bases: TGTGCCAGCAGCCGAAAAACTAGCGGCGTCTCCACCAGCGGGGAGCTGTTTTTT.